A single sample gave rise to the 21 T cell receptor beta chains below, sequenced in a study of T-cell reconstitution after alpha-beta-depleted transplantation in children. For TCRbeta, the library was prepared with unique molecular identifiers. Using its own MiXCR run on the PCR reads, TCRdb lists one record per CDR3 protein. The sample holds some 550,000 distinct CDR3 sequences, 23% seen once. Sequenced here: PBMCs, mostly from graft donor cells, sampled 360 days after TCRalphabeta/CD19-depleted stem cell transplant. The receptor source for this set is a boy under two years old who had a stem cell transplant for acute myeloid leukemia, so the T cells may come from the graft donor.

This clonotype was detected only a few times. This chain uses TRBV11-2 with TRBJ2-3; weak D call: TRBD2 (5 bases). This CDR3 comprises 18 residues. Germline V CDR1 and CDR2: SGHAT, FQNNGV. V lost 2 bases and J lost 1, with 19 bases in between. CDR3 sequence: CASSLPQILAARTDTQYF. CDR3 DNA sequence: TGTGCCAGCAGCTTACCCCAGATCCTAGCTGCCCGCACAGATACGCAGTATTTT.

The gene calls are TRBV5-5 and TRBJ2-3; a possible D gene is TRBD1 (6 bases). The germline V gene has CDR1 SGHKS and CDR2 YYEKEE (reference sequence). V gave up 1 base and J gave up 4 bases, with 13 bases separating them. CDR3 length: 15 residues. The CDR3 loop reads CASSLPTGPSDTQYF. The DNA of the CDR3 is TGTGCCAGCAGCTTGCCGACAGGCCCATCAGATACGCAGTATTTT.

This clonotype came up a few times. The chain links TRBV20-1 to TRBJ2-1; the D call may be TRBD1 or TRBD2 (5 bases each). Germline values: CDR1 DFQATT, CDR2 SNEGSKA (reference sequence). Deletions cut 6 bases from V and 8 bases from J, with 11 bases between. This CDR3 contains 11 residues. CDR3: CSAREGHEQFF. CDR3 DNA: TGCAGTGCCCGAGAGGGGCATGAGCAGTTCTTC.

This clonotype has just a few counts. The chain uses TRBV10-3 and TRBJ1-2; D is uncertain. Trimming shortened V by 3 bases and J by 5 bases, and 7 bases separated the two germline ends. This CDR3 is built from 12 residues. Germline CDR1 and CDR2: ENHRY and SYGVKD. Here the CDR3 DNA reads TGTGCCATCAGTGATGCGGAGTATGGCTACACCTTC. It translates to CAISDAEYGYTF.

This clonotype was seen a few times. Written as DNA, the CDR3 is TGCGCCAGCAGCCTTAGCGGGGTCAACAATGAGCAGTTCTTC. It is translated as CASSLSGVNNEQFF. V is TRBV4-1 and J is TRBJ2-1; TRBD2 aligns across 8 bases. V was pared by 4 bases and J by 5 bases, with 4 bases of the junction left unmatched. The CDR3 covers 14 residues. Germline V CDR1 and CDR2: MGHRA, YSYEKL.

The chain uses TRBV11-3 and TRBJ2-3; 10 nucleotides agree with TRBD2. V lost 2 bases, J lost 4 bases, and 3 bases stayed unmatched. The CDR3 consists of 15 residues. Germline V gene sequence: CDR1 SGHNT, CDR2 YENEEA. The CDR3 bases are TGTGCCAGCAGCTTAAGAGCGGGGGGGTCAGATACGCAGTATTTT. Protein sequence: CASSLRAGGSDTQYF. Full variable domain (missing parts from reference TRBV11-3 and TRBJ2-3): EAGVVQSPRYKIIEKKQPVAFWCNPISGHNTLYWYLQNLGQGPELLIRYENEEAVDDSQLPKDRFSAERLKGVDSTLKIQPAELGDSAVYLCASSLRAGGSDTQYFGPGTRLTVL.

This clonotype was picked up a small number of times. The genes are TRBV3-1 and TRBJ2-2; D might be TRBD1 (6 bases). Germline V gene data show CDR1 as LGHDT and CDR2 as YNNKEL (reference sequence). This CDR3 is built from 15 residues. Trimming removed 3 bases at V and 0 bases at J, with 8 bases between. CDR3 sequence (DNA): TGTGCCAGCAGCCACTGGGACACGAACACCGGGGAGCTGTTTTTT. Translation: CASSHWDTNTGELFF.

This clonotype was seen more than once but under ten times. V gene TRBV6-1 combines with J gene TRBJ2-5; D is perhaps TRBD1 or TRBD2 (6 bases each). V lost 6 bases, J lost 5 bases, and 16 bases lay in between. Germline V gene sequence: CDR1 MNHNS, CDR2 SASEGT. The CDR3 covers 14 residues. The CDR3 sequence: CASSQPGARETQYF. CDR3 coding DNA: TGTGCCAGCAGCCAACCGGGGGCACGGGAGACCCAGTACTTC.

The table lists this clonotype with many counts. V usage is TRBV29-1 and J usage is TRBJ2-1; D uncertain. V lost 6 bases and J lost 5, with 14 bases in between. The germline V gene encodes CDR1 SQVTM and CDR2 ANQGSEA. The CDR3 covers 13 residues. CDR3 nucleotide sequence: TGCAGCGTATCCCCCCGGTCCCACAATGAGCAGTTCTTC. This translates into CSVSPRSHNEQFF.

This sequence joins TRBV20-1 and TRBJ1-2; D may be TRBD1 (5 bases). Trimming took off 1 base at V and 4 bases at J, with 7 bases between the two ends. CDR1 and CDR2 (germline): DFQATT, SNEGSKA (reference sequence). The CDR3 extends over 12 amino acids. The CDR3 region has the DNA TGCAGTGCTAGAGGGAGGGGCTATGGCTACACCTTC. Protein: CSARGRGYGYTF.

This clonotype was seen a few times. The V and J genes are TRBV12-3 or TRBV12-4 and TRBJ1-5; a weak D match, TRBD1 (5 bases). This CDR3 is built from 15 residues. V lost 2 bases to trimming and J lost 4 bases, with 12 bases between them. The CDR3 DNA follows: TGTGCCAGCAGTTTACTCACAGGTGCGAATCAGCCCCAGCATTTT. This sequence encodes CASSLLTGANQPQHF.

The chain links TRBV19 to TRBJ2-1; D may be TRBD2 (5 bases). Trimming took off 5 bases at V and 7 bases at J, with 15 bases between the two ends. Germline values: CDR1 LNHDA, CDR2 SQIVND (reference sequence). The CDR3 runs to 14 residues. CDR3 sequence reads: CASSRAGERNEQFF. CDR3 nucleotide sequence: TGTGCCAGTAGTCGCGCCGGGGAGCGGAATGAGCAGTTCTTC. Full variable domain (remainder filled in from reference TRBV19 and TRBJ2-1): DGGITQSPKYLFRKEGQNVTLSCEQNLNHDAMYWYRQDPGQGLRLIYYSQIVNDFQKGDIAEGYSVSREKKESFPLTVTSAQKNPTAFYLCASSRAGERNEQFFGPGTRLTVL.

This clonotype was counted once. One junction end disagrees with the germline gene, perhaps due to a read error. The rearrangement uses TRBV20-1 and TRBJ1-5; the D gene is possibly TRBD1 (6 bases). CDR1 is DFQATT and CDR2 is SNEGSKA in the germline V gene (reference sequence). The CDR3 has 15 amino acids. CDR3 coding DNA: TGCAGTGCCAGAGGGGGGGAAGGGAGCAATCAGCCCCAGCATTTT. Amino acid sequence: CSARGGEGSNQPQHF.

This chain connects TRBV9 to TRBJ2-3, with D unclear. V was cut by 3 bases and J by 2 bases, with 16 bases left in between. This CDR3 has 16 amino acids. Germline lookup yields CDR1 SGDLS and CDR2 YYNGEE. The CDR3 nucleotides are TGTGCCAGCAGCGCATTTGGGCGGCGAAACACAGATACGCAGTATTTT. Protein product: CASSAFGRRNTDTQYF. The entire variable domain, with the rest obtained from reference TRBV9 and TRBJ2-3, is as follows: DSGVTQTPKHLITATGQRVTLRCSPRSGDLSVYWYQQSLDQGLQFLIQYYNGEERAKGNILERFSAQQFPDLHSELNLSSLELGDSALYFCASSAFGRRNTDTQYFGPGTRLTVL.

The genes are TRBV29-1 and TRBJ2-5, with D possibly being TRBD1 (6 bases). This CDR3 is built from 15 residues. Germline CDR1 SQVTM, CDR2 ANQGSEA. Trimming left V 0 bases short and J 2 bases short, with 13 bases between. The CDR3: CSVEETGRRQETQYF. The CDR3, as DNA: TGCAGCGTTGAAGAAACAGGGAGAAGGCAAGAGACCCAGTACTTC.

This clonotype has just a few counts. The CDR3 nucleotides read TGTGCCAGCAGTCCGACCCTCGGGGGGCACGGCAATGAGCAGTTCTTC. It specifies CASSPTLGGHGNEQFF. V gene TRBV6-2 or TRBV6-3 combines with J gene TRBJ2-1; TRBD2 might be the D (7 bases). The CDR3 runs 16 residues. Germline V CDR1 and CDR2: MNHEY, SVGEGT. V was clipped by 5 bases and J by 6 bases, with 20 bases between them.

A few counts support this clonotype. The J gene is TRBJ2-6, the V gene TRBV9, with D perhaps matching TRBD2 (6 bases). Germline CDR1 and CDR2: SGDLS and YYNGEE. The CDR3 loop spans 23 amino acids. V was cut by 0 bases and J by 2 bases, with 30 bases left in between. CDR3 protein: CASSVAPLRDSDTLSAGANVLTF. The CDR3 DNA reads as TGTGCCAGCAGCGTAGCCCCCCTAAGGGACTCAGATACCCTATCCGCTGGGGCCAACGTCCTGACTTTC.

The CDR3 reads CASSKQGYNEQFF. The CDR3 nucleotides are TGTGCCAGTAGCAAACAGGGCTACAATGAGCAGTTCTTC. The rearrangement uses TRBV19 and TRBJ2-1; the D gene is possibly TRBD1 (6 bases). The CDR3 spans 13 residues. Germline V gives CDR1 LNHDA, CDR2 SQIVND (reference sequence). Trimming cost V 6 bases and J 3 bases, with 9 bases left between them. The whole variable domain, filled in from reference TRBV19 and TRBJ2-1, reads DGGITQSPKYLFRKEGQNVTLSCEQNLNHDAMYWYRQDPGQGLRLIYYSQIVNDFQKGDIAEGYSVSREKKESFPLTVTSAQKNPTAFYLCASSKQGYNEQFFGPGTRLTVL.

Notes on this clonotype: A read error may produce the germline difference seen at one junction end. The V call is TRBV20-1, the J call TRBJ1-2, with D possibly matching TRBD1 (5 bases). Germline V CDR1 and CDR2: DFQATT, SNEGSKA (reference sequence). CDR3 length: 12 residues. For the CDR3, the DNA is TGCAGTGCTGGAGACAGTAACTATGGCTACACCTTC. It translates to CSAGDSNYGYTF.

V and J are TRBV20-1 and TRBJ2-3, with 8 bases fitting TRBD1. Trimming at V came to 5 bases and at J to 4 bases, leaving 5 bases not matched to a gene. CDR1 and CDR2 from the germline V gene are DFQATT and SNEGSKA (reference sequence). This CDR3 is built from 13 residues. The CDR3 reads CSAGQGSADTQYF. The CDR3 nucleotides are TGCAGTGCTGGACAGGGAAGTGCAGATACGCAGTATTTT.

On this clonotype itself: This may be a read error, as it is one base from a much larger clone. The chain uses TRBV7-2 and TRBJ2-7, with a weak D call TRBD1 (7 bases). Germline V gene sequence: CDR1 SGHTA, CDR2 FQGNSA. This CDR3 is 15 amino acids long. The V gene lost 1 base and the J gene lost 6 bases, with 16 bases spanning the gap. The CDR3 nucleotides read TGTGCCAGCAGCTTAGGTGGAAGGGGGGACAGCGAGCAGTACTTC. Protein sequence: CASSLGGRGDSEQYF. Variable domain in full (rest from reference TRBV7-2 and TRBJ2-7): GAGVSQSPSNKVTEKGKDVELRCDPISGHTALYWYRQSLGQGLEFLIYFQGNSAPDKSGLPSDRFSAERTGGSVSTLTIQRTQQEDSAVYLCASSLGGRGDSEQYFGPGTRLTVT.